Listed below are T cell receptor beta chains from one sample, sequenced in a study of blood T cell repertoires in COVID-19. The repertoire was sequenced with immunoSEQ multiplex PCR; TCRdb's copy has only in-frame clones and lacks some. The sample carries tens of thousands of clones, around 80% recorded once. Sequenced input: peripheral blood. The source of these receptors is a man in his sixties with active or convalescent COVID-19. Both conserved end residues are part of each CDR3. A D gene is named only where the DNA matches it firmly. Part of the rows lack a size; the others show once, few, many or a class for expanded clones.

d_call	j_call	cdr3_length	clone_size	v_call	cdr3_nt	cdr3_aa
.	TRBJ1-5	14	.	TRBV21-1	TGTGCCAGCCTAACAGGGTATAGCAATCAGCCCCAGCATTTT	CASLTGYSNQPQHF
TRBD1	TRBJ1-2	17	.	TRBV20-1	TGCAGTGCTAGTAAAGCGGCAGGGGGCGCATCGGGCTATGGCTACACCTTC	CSASKAAGGASGYGYTF
TRBD1	TRBJ2-2	16	.	TRBV4-1	TGCGCCAGCAGTCCGGGACAGTTCCTCTCTGGCGGGGAGCTGTTTTTT	CASSPGQFLSGGELFF
TRBD1	TRBJ1-2	16	.	TRBV19	TGTGCCAGTAGTACGACCGGTTTGGGACAGACCTATGGCTACACCTTC	CASSTTGLGQTYGYTF
TRBD1	TRBJ1-5	18	.	TRBV19	TGTGCCAGTAGTACAGGGGGCGCGGGCCGGTATAGCAATCAGCCCCAGCATTTT	CASSTGGAGRYSNQPQHF
TRBD1	TRBJ1-1	17	.	TRBV6-2/TRBV6-3	TGTGCCAGCAGTTACCACCGGACAGGGTTTGTGAACACTGAAGCTTTCTTT	CASSYHRTGFVNTEAFF
TRBD1	TRBJ2-7	15	.	TRBV6-5	TGTGCCTCTCTTGAAGGGGGCCCGAGCTCCTACGAGCAGTACTTC	CASLEGGPSSYEQYF
TRBD1	TRBJ1-2	17	.	TRBV2	TGTGCCAGCATCAGCCCGGGACAGGGGGTTTTTAACTATGGCTACACCTTC	CASISPGQGVFNYGYTF
TRBD1	TRBJ2-3	15	.	TRBV7-9	TGTGCCAGCAGCTTGTCGGGGACAGCAACAGATACGCAGTATTTT	CASSLSGTATDTQYF
.	TRBJ2-5	14	.	TRBV7-2	TGTGCCAGCAGCTTTTCCGGGGTTCAAGATACCCAGTACTTC	CASSFSGVQDTQYF
TRBD2	TRBJ2-3	16	.	TRBV4-1	TGCGCCAGCAGCCGACTCACTAGCGGGGGGTCAGATACGCAGTATTTT	CASSRLTSGGSDTQYF
.	TRBJ2-5	15	many	TRBV11-1	TGTGCCAGCAGTTTCGGGATCAGACCAGCGGAGACCCAGTACTTC	CASSFGIRPAETQYF
.	TRBJ2-6	15	.	TRBV6-6	TGTGCCAGCCGAGACAGGACGACCGGGGCCAACGTCCTGACTTTC	CASRDRTTGANVLTF
.	TRBJ1-6	16	.	TRBV7-9	TGTGCCAGCAGCTTAGGGGCCGTGCTGGGGAGCTCACCCCTCCACTTT	CASSLGAVLGSSPLHF
.	TRBJ1-5	14	.	TRBV6-6	TGTGCCAGCAGCCCAGGGAATAGCAATCAGCCCCAGCATTTT	CASSPGNSNQPQHF
.	TRBJ2-7	12	once	TRBV7-2	TGTGCCAGCAGCTTAGCGGGGGCAGAGCAGTACTTC	CASSLAGAEQYF
TRBD1	TRBJ1-1	18	once	TRBV4-3	TGCGCCAGCAGCCAAGATGCCCCCCCTTGGGACAGGGGCACTGAAGCTTTCTTT	CASSQDAPPWDRGTEAFF
.	TRBJ2-3	14	.	TRBV7-3	TGTGCCAGCCGCAGCTACAGGGTGGCAGATACGCAGTATTTT	CASRSYRVADTQYF
.	TRBJ1-5	14	.	TRBV15	TGTGCCACCAGCAGAGATTCAGGCCGCCCGTCCCAGCATTTT	CATSRDSGRPSQHF
.	TRBJ2-7	14	.	TRBV14	TGTGCCAGCAGCCAAGAGGTCGGGGTAGGTGAGCAGTACTTC	CASSQEVGVGEQYF
TRBD1	TRBJ2-5	13	.	TRBV9	TGTGCCAGCAGCGGACAGGGGGCAGAGACCCAGTACTTC	CASSGQGAETQYF
.	TRBJ2-4	19	.	TRBV4-2	TGTGCCAGCAGCCAACAATATTTTGAGGTACAGGGTTCACGAAACATTCAGTACTTC	CASSQQYFEVQGSRNIQYF
TRBD1	TRBJ1-2	14	.	TRBV25-1	TGTGCCAGCAGTGAGGACAGGGGCGACTATGGCTACACCTTC	CASSEDRGDYGYTF
TRBD1	TRBJ2-5	14	.	TRBV19	TGTGCCAGTAGTAGAGGACAGGGGCAAGAGACCCAGTACTTC	CASSRGQGQETQYF
.	TRBJ2-2	15	.	TRBV5-6	TGTGCCAGCAGCTTACAGGGTTTGGATTTTGAGGAGCTGTTTTTT	CASSLQGLDFEELFF
TRBD2	TRBJ2-7	17	.	TRBV9	TGTGCCAGCAGCGACACTACCGGGACTACCTACTCCTACGAGCAGTACTTC	CASSDTTGTTYSYEQYF
.	TRBJ1-4	14	.	TRBV11-1	TGTGCCAGCAGCTCCCTGGACAGTCGTGAAAAACTGTTTTTT	CASSSLDSREKLFF
.	TRBJ1-2	12	few	TRBV6-2/TRBV6-3	TGTGCCAGCAGTTTCGCAGGGTATGGCTACACCTTC	CASSFAGYGYTF
TRBD2	TRBJ2-7	15	.	TRBV11-2	TGTGCCAGCAGCAGCGGGACCCGGGTAACCGGGGAGCAGTACTTC	CASSSGTRVTGEQYF
.	TRBJ2-2	15	.	TRBV10-1	TGCGCCAGCAGTCAGACTGCCCCGAACACCGGGGAGCTGTTTTTT	CASSQTAPNTGELFF
TRBD2	TRBJ2-5	15	.	TRBV20-1	TGCAGTGCTAGTCCCCAGCGGGGGAACCAAGAGACCCAGTACTTC	CSASPQRGNQETQYF
TRBD1	TRBJ1-5	14	.	TRBV3-1/TRBV3-2	TGTGCCAGCAGCCAAGCCCCAACAGGGGAGCCCCAGCATTTT	CASSQAPTGEPQHF
.	TRBJ2-5	15	.	TRBV14	TGTGCCAGCAGCCCCTTGGGGGGGCGACAAGAGACCCAGTACTTC	CASSPLGGRQETQYF
TRBD2	TRBJ2-3	14	.	TRBV5-5	TGTGCCATGAACCCGGGCCTAGCGGGTGATACGCAGTATTTT	CAMNPGLAGDTQYF
.	TRBJ2-5	12	.	TRBV12-3/TRBV12-4	TGTGCCAGCAGTTACATCCGAGAGACCCAGTACTTC	CASSYIRETQYF
.	TRBJ1-6	15	.	TRBV9	TGTGCCAGCAGCGTAGACGGGGGAAACTTTTCACCCCTCCACTTT	CASSVDGGNFSPLHF
.	TRBJ2-1	16	once	TRBV7-9	TGTGCCAGCAGCTTAGCAGGGGGTAGGTCCTACAATGAGCAGTTCTTC	CASSLAGGRSYNEQFF
TRBD2	TRBJ2-1	15	.	TRBV6-5	TGTGCCAGCAGAACTACTAGCGGGGGGTACAATGAGCAGTTCTTC	CASRTTSGGYNEQFF
.	TRBJ2-3	15	.	TRBV18	TGTGCCAGCTCCCGAGGAGGTAGCGGCACAGATACGCAGTATTTT	CASSRGGSGTDTQYF
.	TRBJ2-5	13	.	TRBV14	TGTGCCAGCAGCCAATTAGCGAAGAGGACCCAGTACTTC	CASSQLAKRTQYF
.	TRBJ1-4	15	.	TRBV7-2	TGTGCCAGCAGCTTGGTGACCCTGCGGGAGGAAAAACTGTTTTTT	CASSLVTLREEKLFF
.	TRBJ2-7	16	.	TRBV10-1	TGCGCCAGCAGCCTAATAACCGGAGGGCCCAGCTACGAGCAGTACTTC	CASSLITGGPSYEQYF
.	TRBJ2-7	14	.	TRBV25-1	TGTGCCAGCAGCCAACGCGGCGGTTCCTACGAGCAGTACTTC	CASSQRGGSYEQYF
TRBD2	TRBJ2-7	15	.	TRBV7-9	TGTGCCAGCAGCCCTAGCGGGGGGCATTCCTACGAGCAGTACTTC	CASSPSGGHSYEQYF
.	TRBJ2-1	14	.	TRBV2	TGTGCCAGCAGTGAAGACAGGATTAACAATGAGCAGTTCTTC	CASSEDRINNEQFF
TRBD1	TRBJ1-1	16	once	TRBV4-3	TGCGCCAGCAGCCAAGATCGGACAGGGGCTCACACTGAAGCTTTCTTT	CASSQDRTGAHTEAFF
TRBD1	TRBJ1-2	15	.	TRBV4-2	TGTGCCAGCAGCCAAGAGAAGGGACAGGGGTATGGCTACACCTTC	CASSQEKGQGYGYTF
.	TRBJ2-1	13	.	TRBV7-3	TGTGCCAGCAGCTTCGCCCCCGGGGATGAGCAGTTCTTC	CASSFAPGDEQFF
.	TRBJ2-3	14	few	TRBV7-9	TGTGCCAGCACGGGAAGGGGTAGCACAGATACGCAGTATTTT	CASTGRGSTDTQYF
.	TRBJ2-7	15	.	TRBV11-2	TGTGCCAGCAGCTTAACGGACAGTCCCCTCTACGAGCAGTACTTC	CASSLTDSPLYEQYF
.	TRBJ1-5	16	.	TRBV5-1	TGCGCCAGCAGCTTGGCCAGGGAGGTGAGCAATCAGCCCCAGCATTTT	CASSLAREVSNQPQHF
TRBD1	TRBJ2-7	13	.	TRBV15	TGTGCCACCAGTCGGGACAGGGACTGGGAGCAGTACTTC	CATSRDRDWEQYF
.	TRBJ1-6	15	few	TRBV27	TGTGCCAGCAGTAGCAGCGTCAGGGGATTCTCACCCCTCCACTTT	CASSSSVRGFSPLHF
.	TRBJ1-2	14	.	TRBV6-5	TGTGCCAGCAGTTACTCGGGGCCAAGTGGTGGCTACACCTTC	CASSYSGPSGGYTF
TRBD1	TRBJ1-2	15	.	TRBV27	TGTGCCAGCAGTGCTCCGGGACAGGGGGCTCGTGGCTACACCTTC	CASSAPGQGARGYTF
TRBD1	TRBJ2-2	14	.	TRBV6-6	TGTGCCAGCAGCTACACAGGGGGAACCGGGGAGCTGTTTTTT	CASSYTGGTGELFF
TRBD2	TRBJ2-3	16	few	TRBV5-6	TGTGCCAGCAGCTTGCGAGCGGGGGGGCCGTGGGATACGCAGTATTTT	CASSLRAGGPWDTQYF